This T cell receptor (beta chain) was observed in a study of shared clonotypes between healthy human individuals (dated by TCRdb to 2020 to 2022). Broadly, across the study: The cohort comprised two women and a few men aged 18 to 49 years. Between about 0.8 and 9.5 billion PBMCs per donor were obtained by leukapheresis. To increase sequencing depth and limit assay-specific biases, different laboratories used diverse techniques to prepare libraries and sequence TCR repertoires. The study deeply sequenced blood TCR repertoires of about 5 healthy adults to estimate repertoire size and the extent of clonotype sharing between individuals. Per donor, three plates each were used for CD4 naive and CD4 memory, two for CD8 naive, and one for CD8 memory. Summary of the overall study and its limitations: Rarefaction of sorted-subset datasets indicated incomplete sequencing despite the large sequencing depth. Naive subsets generally had larger estimated clonotype richness than memory subsets. Sharing across a few donors was observed for about 5% of naive CD4, about 4% of naive CD8, about 2.3% of memory CD4, and around 0.4% of memory CD8 clonotypes. Higher generation probabilities were observed for clonotypes shared by all four sorted-subset donors than for non-shared clonotypes. The small number of donors limited the genetic and exposure-history diversity represented. Pairwise subsampling led to the expectation that sequencing depth would affect the degree of clonotype sharing among donors. Sampling was restricted to blood, and TCR repertoires in tissues likely differ from the TCR repertoires found in blood.

As to this clone: This receptor's antigen is unknown. Base qualities were left out, and no much larger clone turns up one base away.

The donors were healthy, HIV-negative adults who had no recently reported acute infections or vaccinations. Every donor was a Caucasian adult residing in Nashville, Tennessee, USA. Magnetic negative selection was used to enrich CD4+ T cells, after which naive cells were positively selected on CD45RA and the negative fraction became the memory subset. Blood was obtained by leukapheresis, after which PBMCs were separated by Ficoll-Histopaque density gradient centrifugation and cryopreserved in liquid nitrogen vapor phase. Analytical flow cytometry was used to check the purity and quantity of every magnetically sorted T cell population. Genomic DNA was isolated from every sorted fraction and measured by UV absorbance on a Nanodrop 2000c. CDR1 is given as SQVTM and CDR2 as ANQGSEA, both from the germline V gene. From its cysteine to its phenylalanine, the CDR3 spans 12 amino acids. Only the CDR3 region is kept as DNA, spanning 36 bases read in frame from base 1. At the junction V is shortened by 7 bases and J by 1 base, with 11 bases in between.

Using the deep immunoSEQ assay, multiplex PCR amplified TCR CDR3 regions from genomic DNA. For each cell subset, the extracted genomic DNA was distributed evenly across all wells of several immunoSEQ 96-well plates, and each plate served as one replicate. For sorted subsets, 200 to 250 ng genomic DNA, equal to some 28,000 T cell genomes, was loaded into each replicate PCR. The purified libraries were quantified using a Qubit 3.0 fluorometer, sized with a Bioanalyzer 2100, and then quantified again using the KAPA Library Quantification kit. A separate single-read 150-cycle Illumina NextSeq 550 flow cell was used to sequence each immunoSEQ 96-well plate. Per the original workflow: Because the immunoSEQ output included only junctional sequences and no quality scores, the filtering could not be the same as the filtering used for full-length reads. Sequences were annotated with PyIR, a Python wrapper for IgBLAST v1.9, using IMGT germline references to assign V/J genes and CDR3. Reads with weak V/J assignments (E-value above 1e-6), missing CDR3, stop codons, out-of-frame junctions, or ambiguous translated residues were removed. A V3J clonotype was defined by an identical inferred V gene, J gene, and CDR3 amino acid sequence. Percentage overlap between repertoires was calculated by dividing the number of shared unique clonotypes by the size of the smaller repertoire. RTK rarefaction, the Chao1 estimator, and Recon v2.1 estimates of unobserved clonotypes were used to assess repertoire richness. OLGA was used to compute generation probabilities for all TCRbeta clonotypes that the gDNA method yielded from a handful of donors. TCRdb limited this immuneACCESS table to in-frame rearrangements with V and J called. A share of clones is missing; checked studies link under half to unresolved V genes, and the rest is unexplained. The V and J calls and clone size come from that table; D and trimming were worked out from the DNA. The sample contains about 600,000 clones, about 96% of them found a single time. Less than 0.065% of the sample rests with the top ten.

Specimen: naive CD4+ T cells sorted from blood. Taken with the paper, the label for cell subset or site translates to: CD45RA+ positively selected. The chain is encoded by TRBV29-1 joined to TRBJ2-7; the D gene is unclear. This sequence originates from a woman in her twenties or thirties in good health. The encoded CDR3 is CSGKTASYEQYF. The bases read TGCAGCGGGAAAACAGCGTCCTACGAGCAGTACTTC.